Below, 32 T cell receptor beta chains from the same sample are listed, as sequenced in a study of blood T cell repertoires in COVID-19. Clones were sequenced by immunoSEQ multiplex PCR, and TCRdb holds only the in-frame ones, with some missing. The repertoire has some 89,000 clones, 81% of them found once; the top ten carry around 4.5%. The sequenced sample was peripheral blood. The receptors derive from a man between 60 and 70 years old with acute or convalescent COVID-19.

This clone was picked up a small number of times. The V and J genes are TRBV7-9 and TRBJ1-5; TRBD1 matches 7 bases. Losses at the gene ends were 3 bases for V and 2 bases for J; bases not matched to a gene: 1. The CDR3 runs to 14 residues. Germline CDR1 SEHNR, CDR2 FQNEAQ (reference sequence). In DNA, the CDR3 is TGTGCCAGCAGCTTCGGACAGGGCAATCAGCCCCAGCATTTT. Encoded protein: CASSFGQGNQPQHF.

This chain links TRBV11-3 with TRBJ2-7; D is perhaps TRBD1 (6 bases). The V end lost 3 bases, the J end lost 0 bases, and 12 bases lay between the germline ends. Germline V gives CDR1 SGHNT, CDR2 YENEEA. The CDR3 sequence is 15 residues long. The CDR3, as DNA: TGTGCCAGCAGCTTGGCCGGACAGAGCTCCTACGAGCAGTACTTC. Amino acid sequence: CASSLAGQSSYEQYF.

The rearrangement joins TRBV18 to TRBJ1-2; D unclear. V was pared by 2 bases and J by 0 bases, with 10 bases between. Germline loops: CDR1 KGHSH, CDR2 LQKENI. The CDR3 covers 15 residues. CDR3 amino acids: CASSPGGTANYGYTF. In DNA, the CDR3 is TGTGCCAGCTCACCAGGTGGCACAGCTAACTATGGCTACACCTTC.

This clone has just one count. The V call is TRBV28, the J call TRBJ2-7, with 9 positions matching TRBD1. The ends lost 6 bases at V and 3 bases at J; junction bases unmatched: 6. The CDR3 is 14 amino acids. The V gene's germline CDR1 is MDHEN and CDR2 SYDVKM. CDR3 residues: CASRTTGGVYEQYF. CDR3 bases: TGTGCCAGCAGGACTACAGGGGGCGTCTACGAGCAGTACTTC.

This clone is classed as medium-sized. V and J are TRBV7-8 and TRBJ1-1; D call uncertain. Trimming took 5 bases from V and 1 from J, leaving 14 bases between them. CDR1 is SGHVS, CDR2 FQNEAQ, per germline. The CDR3 has 15 amino acids. The CDR3 DNA reads as TGTGCCAGCAGCGGCCGAGGACGGGAGAACACTGAAGCTTTCTTT. Residues: CASSGRGRENTEAFF.

V usage is TRBV24-1 and J usage is TRBJ2-1; TRBD2 agrees at 7 bases. This CDR3 has 15 amino acids. Losses at the gene ends were 5 bases for V and 1 base for J; bases not matched to a gene: 4. Looked up from germline, CDR1 is KGHDR and CDR2 is SFDVKD. This CDR3 is CATSASGTSYNEQFF. The CDR3 DNA sequence: TGTGCCACCAGTGCCAGCGGGACTTCCTACAATGAGCAGTTCTTC.

In this sample, this clone turned up once. CDR3 sequence: CASSYPIAGGARYQETQYF. The CDR3 DNA reads TGTGCCAGCAGTTACCCAATAGCGGGGGGCGCCCGGTACCAAGAGACCCAGTACTTC. J is TRBJ2-5 and V is TRBV6-2 or TRBV6-3, with 10 positions matching TRBD2. V gave up 2 bases and J gave up 0 bases; unmatched junction bases: 12. Germline CDR1 is MNHEY and CDR2 is SVGEGT. This CDR3 region has 19 residues.

The chain combines TRBV19 with TRBJ2-3; tentative D call: TRBD1 (6 bases). Germline V gives CDR1 LNHDA, CDR2 SQIVND (reference sequence). The CDR3 totals 13 residues. Trimming took 6 bases from V and 2 from J, leaving 9 bases between them. This CDR3 reads CASRGQNTDTQYF. DNA for the CDR3: TGTGCCAGTAGAGGACAGAACACAGATACGCAGTATTTT.

The V gene is TRBV7-2, the J gene TRBJ2-1; D perhaps matches TRBD2 (5 bases). CDR1 SGHTA and CDR2 FQGNSA come from the germline V gene. The CDR3 is 14 amino acids. V lost 1 base and J lost 9, with 13 bases in between. The CDR3 region is CASSLEVAFAEQFF. The CDR3 DNA reads TGTGCCAGCAGCTTAGAGGTAGCGTTTGCTGAGCAGTTCTTC.

The V and J genes are TRBV18 and TRBJ1-2; 8 bases are a match to TRBD1. Germline V lookup: CDR1 KGHSH, CDR2 LQKENI. V shed 5 bases and J 0 bases; nucleotides not matched to a gene: 2. The CDR3 is 14 residues long. CDR3 nucleotides: TGTGCCAGCTCAGGGGACAGGACTAACTATGGCTACACCTTC. It translates to CASSGDRTNYGYTF. The complete variable domain, with remaining parts taken from reference TRBV18 and TRBJ1-2, reads NAGVMQNPRHLVRRRGQEARLRCSPMKGHSHVYWYRQLPEEGLKFMVYLQKENIIDESGMPKERFSAEFPKEGPSILRIQQVVRGDSAAYFCASSGDRTNYGYTFGSGTRLTVV.

The J gene is TRBJ2-7, the V gene TRBV29-1, with a possible D match to TRBD1 (5 bases). This CDR3 contains 12 residues. Germline CDR1 is SQVTM and CDR2 is ANQGSEA. V gave up 6 bases and J gave up 4 bases, with 13 bases separating them. This CDR3 reads CSVKGNSYEQYF. The CDR3 DNA reads as TGCAGCGTCAAGGGGAATTCATACGAGCAGTACTTC.

The genes are TRBV9 and TRBJ2-5, with D unclear. Germline CDR1 reads SGDLS; CDR2 reads YYNGEE. The V end lost 4 bases, the J end lost 2 bases, and 12 bases lay between the germline ends. There are 14 residues in the CDR3. The chain's CDR3 is CASSKYASQETQYF. CDR3 nucleotides: TGTGCCAGCAGCAAATACGCGAGTCAAGAGACCCAGTACTTC. The full variable domain, with the rest looked up from reference TRBV9 and TRBJ2-5, is DSGVTQTPKHLITATGQRVTLRCSPRSGDLSVYWYQQSLDQGLQFLIQYYNGEERAKGNILERFSAQQFPDLHSELNLSSLELGDSALYFCASSKYASQETQYFGPGTRLLVL.

CDR3 protein: CASSARGQTYEQYF. CDR3 bases: TGTGCCAGCAGCGCAAGGGGACAGACCTACGAGCAGTACTTC. The chain carries TRBV27 and TRBJ2-7; TRBD1 matches at 7 bases. Per germline, CDR1 MNHEY and CDR2 SMNVEV (reference sequence). J gave up 2 bases and V 6 bases, and 7 bases lay outside the gene matches. The CDR3 covers 14 residues.

V is TRBV5-6 and J is TRBJ1-2, with TRBD1 matching over 7 bases. Germline V gene lookup returns CDR1 SGHDT and CDR2 YYEEEE. With V trimmed by 0 bases and J by 3 bases, 2 bases remained unmatched. The CDR3 totals 14 residues. The CDR3 loop is CASSLDGTDYGYTF. The CDR3 nucleotides read TGTGCCAGCAGCTTGGACGGGACAGACTATGGCTACACCTTC.

The chain carries TRBV5-4 and TRBJ2-7; TRBD1 is a possible D gene (7 bases). There are 14 residues in the CDR3. The ends were cut back, 4 bases at V and 7 bases at J, with 18 bases in the middle. Germline assignment: CDR1 SGHNT and CDR2 YYREEE (reference sequence). CDR3 loop: CASSPGGRGDEQYF. CDR3 DNA sequence: TGTGCCAGCAGCCCCGGAGGCAGGGGGGATGAGCAGTACTTC. Together with reference TRBV5-4 and TRBJ2-7, the CDR3 gives the full variable domain: ETGVTQSPTHLIKTRGQQVTLRCSSQSGHNTVSWYQQALGQGPQFIFQYYREEENGRGNFPPRFSGLQFPNYSSELNVNALELDDSALYLCASSPGGRGDEQYFGPGTRLTVT.

The chain employs TRBV4-3 and TRBJ1-2, with D perhaps matching TRBD1 (6 bases). CDR1 is LGHNA, CDR2 YSLEER, per germline. Trimming took 0 bases from V and 5 from J, leaving 19 bases between them. There are 17 residues in the CDR3. The CDR3 sequence: CASSQDRLGGGFYGYTF. CDR3 DNA: TGCGCCAGCAGCCAAGACCGCCTCGGGGGGGGCTTTTATGGCTACACCTTC.

The rearrangement links TRBV7-2 to TRBJ2-1; 7 bases fit TRBD1. With V trimmed by 5 bases and J by 3 bases, 4 bases remained unmatched. The CDR3 contains 14 residues. Germline V gene sequence: CDR1 SGHTA, CDR2 FQGNSA. As DNA, the CDR3 is TGTGCCAGCAGCAGGGACAGCAACTACAATGAGCAGTTCTTC. It specifies CASSRDSNYNEQFF.

V usage is TRBV7-2 and J usage is TRBJ1-1; tentatively, D is TRBD1 (5 bases). The CDR3 runs to 13 residues. Deletions cut 3 bases from V and 4 bases from J, with 9 bases between. CDR1 SGHTA and CDR2 FQGNSA come from the germline V gene. CDR3 loop: CASSFRQSTEAFF. CDR3 sequence (DNA): TGTGCCAGCAGCTTTAGACAGTCCACTGAAGCTTTCTTT.

V is TRBV7-9 and J is TRBJ2-5; D not resolved. The V and J ends lost 3 bases and 2 bases respectively, with 13 bases between them. CDR3 length: 15 residues. Germline CDR1 SEHNR, CDR2 FQNEAQ (reference sequence). The CDR3 region is CASSFYSSLQETQYF. CDR3 DNA: TGTGCCAGCAGCTTTTATAGCAGCCTACAAGAGACCCAGTACTTC.

The V call is TRBV7-9, the J call TRBJ1-2; D is perhaps TRBD1 (5 bases). CDR3 length: 14 amino acids. Germline V lookup: CDR1 SEHNR, CDR2 FQNEAQ (reference sequence). Trimming pared 3 bases from V and 6 bases from J, leaving 14 bases between. CDR3 loop: CASSLSGRVDGYTF. CDR3 nucleotides: TGTGCCAGCAGCTTGTCGGGCAGGGTGGATGGCTACACCTTC.

The genes are TRBV6-6 and TRBJ2-6, with a weak D call TRBD1 (6 bases). Trimming cost V 6 bases and J 0 bases, with 12 bases left between them. This CDR3 contains 16 residues. Germline V gene sequence: CDR1 MNHNY, CDR2 SVGAGI (reference sequence). In DNA, the CDR3 is TGTGCCAGCAGACGGACAGATAGCTCTGGGGCCAACGTCCTGACTTTC. This codes for CASRRTDSSGANVLTF.

The chain has TRBV27 and TRBJ1-4, with a tentative D call TRBD1 (5 bases). The V gene lost 6 bases and the J gene lost 10 bases, with 12 bases spanning the gap. Germline V lookup: CDR1 MNHEY, CDR2 SMNVEV (reference sequence). The CDR3 loop spans 12 amino acids. The DNA of the CDR3 is TGTGCCAGCAGCTACAGGCGCGGAAAACTGTTTTTT. Its translation: CASSYRRGKLFF.

This clone was observed at least ten times. This chain links TRBV7-8 with TRBJ1-4; no clear D. CDR1 and CDR2 from the germline V gene are SGHVS and FQNEAQ. Deletions cut 4 bases from V and 16 bases from J, with 7 bases between. This CDR3 has 9 residues. The CDR3 loop is CASSSSSFF. For the CDR3, the DNA is TGTGCCAGCAGCTCCTCGTCGTTTTTT. Full variable domain (remainder filled in from reference TRBV7-8 and TRBJ1-4): GAGVSQSPRYKVAKRGQDVALRCDPISGHVSLFWYQQALGQGPEFLTYFQNEAQLDKSGLPSDRFFAERPEGSVSTLKIQRTQQEDSAVYLCASSSSSFFGSGTQLSVL.

This clone appeared once. The chain couples TRBV5-1 to TRBJ2-7; 8 bases map to TRBD1. The CDR3 extends over 12 amino acids. CDR1 SGHRS and CDR2 YFSETQ come from the germline V gene. The ends lost 4 bases at V and 6 bases at J; junction bases unmatched: 3. CDR3 DNA sequence: TGCGCCAGCAGCGAAGGACAGGGCGAGCAGTACTTC. Translated, it gives CASSEGQGEQYF.

The chain has TRBV28 and TRBJ2-2; D call uncertain. CDR3 size: 12 residues. Trimming removed 4 bases at V and 6 bases at J, with 6 bases between. Per the germline V gene, CDR1 is MDHEN and CDR2 is SYDVKM. CDR3: CASSSRAGELFF. CDR3 sequence (DNA): TGTGCCAGCAGTTCCCGCGCCGGGGAGCTGTTTTTT.

The chain is built from TRBV6-5 and TRBJ2-6, with D perhaps matching TRBD1 (6 bases). Germline lookup yields CDR1 MNHEY and CDR2 SVGAGI. The V end lost 7 bases, the J end lost 4 bases, and 14 bases lay between the germline ends. The CDR3 totals 15 residues. The CDR3 here is CASNPTGLGANVLTF. The CDR3 DNA follows: TGTGCCAGCAATCCAACAGGGCTGGGGGCCAACGTCCTGACTTTC.

The V call is TRBV7-9, the J call TRBJ1-4; tentative D call: TRBD1 (5 bases). V was shortened by 5 bases and J by 8 bases, with 6 bases between the two germline ends. Germline lookup yields CDR1 SEHNR and CDR2 FQNEAQ (reference sequence). The CDR3 runs to 11 residues. In DNA, the CDR3 is TGTGCCAGCAGCGGGGGGGAAAAACTGTTTTTT. This gives the protein CASSGGEKLFF.

The rearrangement uses TRBV25-1 and TRBJ2-1; 14 nucleotides match TRBD2. The germline V gene has CDR1 MGHDK and CDR2 SYGVNS. Germline trimming cut 8 bases from V and 8 bases from J; bases unmatched to any gene: 5. The CDR3 extends over 14 amino acids. The CDR3 sequence: CASGGLAGVHEQFF. DNA of the CDR3: TGTGCCAGCGGGGGACTAGCGGGAGTCCATGAGCAGTTCTTC.

V and J are TRBV30 and TRBJ2-1, with D uncertain. CDR3 length: 14 amino acids. V dropped 0 bases and J dropped 6 bases, with 12 bases sitting between them. CDR1 is GTSNPN and CDR2 is SVGIG in the germline V gene (reference sequence). The CDR3 spells CAWSVKAIANEQFF. For the CDR3, the DNA is TGTGCCTGGAGTGTAAAGGCGATAGCCAATGAGCAGTTCTTC.

This chain uses TRBV7-9 with TRBJ1-2; D is ambiguous. The CDR3 extends over 15 amino acids. Germline CDR1 and CDR2: SEHNR and FQNEAQ (reference sequence). V was pared by 0 bases and J by 3 bases, with 11 bases between. CDR3 sequence (DNA): TGTGCCAGCAGCTTAGCTCCAACAGAAGACTATGGCTACACCTTC. Its protein is CASSLAPTEDYGYTF.

The sample holds a few counts of this clone. In nucleotides, the CDR3 is TGTGCCAGCAGCTTAGCCACCGGTCAGCCCCAGCATTTT. It is translated as CASSLATGQPQHF. This chain links TRBV11-3 with TRBJ1-5; D gene unclear. Germline V gene lookup returns CDR1 SGHNT and CDR2 YENEEA. The V end lost 1 base, the J end lost 6 bases, and 7 bases lay between the germline ends. The length of the CDR3 is 13 residues.

This chain connects TRBV18 to TRBJ2-1, with 13 positions matching TRBD2. Germline CDR1 and CDR2: KGHSH and LQKENI. The CDR3 has 21 residues. J lost 3 bases, V lost 2 bases, and 16 bases had no gene match. The DNA of the CDR3 is TGTGCCAGCTCACCAGGTTCGACTAGCGGGAGGCACGAAAATTTCTACAATGAGCAGTTCTTC. It encodes CASSPGSTSGRHENFYNEQFF.